The 9 T cell receptor beta chains given below trace back to one sample, sequenced in a study of post-analysis software for immune sequencing data. Their antigen targets remain unknown. General study results and limits: Included in a set of roughly five TRBV segments more frequent in patients than controls were TRBV5-6, TRBV5-1 and TRBV20-1.

Libraries were made from TCR beta cDNA, and they carried unique molecular identifiers. TCRdb called the PCR reads again in MiXCR, with one record for every CDR3 protein. The sample holds about 820,000 distinct CDR3 sequences, approximately 57% seen once. Sample: blood. These receptors were taken from a girl under 18 with multiple sclerosis.

V and J are TRBV12-3 or TRBV12-4 and TRBJ2-1, with 9 positions matching TRBD2. The CDR3 contains 15 residues. With V trimmed by 5 bases and J by 5 bases, 7 bases remained unmatched. In DNA, the CDR3 is TGTGCCAGCAGTCCCCCGGGACTAGCTAACAATGAGCAGTTCTTC. Translated, it gives CASSPPGLANNEQFF.

This clonotype turned up a few times. The rearrangement joins TRBV12-3 or TRBV12-4 to TRBJ2-1; 10 positions match TRBD1. Losses at the gene ends were 7 bases for V and 6 bases for J; bases not matched to a gene: 9. The CDR3 runs 15 residues. This chain's CDR3 is CASTKRGQGINEQFF. CDR3 coding DNA: TGTGCCAGCACCAAACGGGGACAGGGGATCAATGAGCAGTTCTTC.

This clonotype was seen just once. This sequence joins TRBV4-2 and TRBJ2-3; D is ambiguous. Trimming left V 6 bases short and J 8 bases short, with 21 bases between. The CDR3 is 15 amino acids. The germline gives CDR1 LGHNA, CDR2 YNFKEQ. The DNA of the CDR3 is TGTGCCAGCAGAACCACCGGGCTCGAAACTCGTACGCAGTATTTT. Translated, it gives CASRTTGLETRTQYF.

This rearrangement joins TRBV7-8 to TRBJ2-1; the match to TRBD2 covers 9 bases. Germline assignment: CDR1 SGHVS and CDR2 FQNEAQ. This CDR3 is 16 amino acids long. Germline trimming cut 0 bases from V and 6 bases from J; bases unmatched to any gene: 6. CDR3 amino acids: CASSLAGVAGANEQFF. The CDR3 bases are TGTGCCAGCAGCTTAGCGGGGGTAGCGGGAGCCAATGAGCAGTTCTTC.

This clonotype was seen only a few times. V and J are TRBV20-1 and TRBJ2-1, with 9 bases matching TRBD2. CDR1 DFQATT and CDR2 SNEGSKA come from the germline V gene (reference sequence). The CDR3 runs to 18 residues. With 0 bases clipped from V and 3 bases from J, the junction kept 12 bases outside the gene matches. CDR3 residues: CSARDGAGGRHGYNEQFF. The CDR3 DNA is TGCAGTGCTAGAGACGGGGCGGGAGGGAGGCATGGCTACAATGAGCAGTTCTTC.

A few counts support this clonotype. The chain carries TRBV29-1 and TRBJ2-3, with TRBD2 matching over 7 bases. J was trimmed by 5 bases and V by 0 bases; bases with no gene match: 5. The CDR3 is made up of 14 amino acids. CDR1 SQVTM and CDR2 ANQGSEA come from the germline V gene. This chain's CDR3 is CSVEEGGTEDTQYF. The CDR3 nucleotides read TGCAGCGTTGAAGAGGGAGGGACGGAAGATACGCAGTATTTT.

J is TRBJ2-1 and V is TRBV5-1; D not certain. Germline CDR1 SGHRS, CDR2 YFSETQ. The CDR3 consists of 15 residues. The V end lost 3 bases, the J end lost 0 bases, and 10 bases lay between the germline ends. Written as DNA, the CDR3 is TGCGCCAGCAGCTCGTGGGGAAGCTCCTACAATGAGCAGTTCTTC. Its protein product is CASSSWGSSYNEQFF.

The CDR3 sequence is CAGDGYTF. The CDR3 DNA reads TGTGCCGGCGATGGCTACACCTTC. The rearrangement links TRBV30 to TRBJ1-2; D remains ambiguous. Trimming stripped 8 bases from V and 6 bases from J, with 4 bases between. Looked up from germline, CDR1 is GTSNPN and CDR2 is SVGIG (reference sequence). The CDR3 loop spans 8 amino acids.

V and J are TRBV28 and TRBJ2-3; D is unclear. With 6 bases removed from V and 6 bases from J, the gap between germline ends came to 10 bases. Germline V gene lookup returns CDR1 MDHEN and CDR2 SYDVKM. The CDR3 sequence is 12 residues long. The CDR3 region is CASSPLWDTQYF. The DNA for the CDR3 is TGTGCCAGCAGCCCCCTTTGGGATACGCAGTATTTT.